This T cell receptor (beta chain) was captured in a study of human T cells and chemical hapten exposure. Regarding time point: pre-sensitization, week 0. Treatment reported: therapeutic diphenylcyclopropenone sensitization with weekly scalp DPC. The starting material, unfractionated whole blood, was used for total RNA extraction. In the original workflow: Samples had a median of 95,638 TCRs, ranging roughly 20,000 to 690,600. TCRdb fed the RACE reads into MiXCR, producing one record per CDR3 protein. These V and J calls derive from TCRdb rather than the authors' analysis. The table has tens of thousands of distinct CDR3 sequences, 8% to 11% seen once. This clonotype was observed a handful of times. This material consisted of whole blood, taken in connection with sensitization to the hapten diphenylcyclopropenone (DPC). The receptor was isolated from a man aged 30 to 45 with alopecia areata. Some clones in this sample may be carry-over from other donors' samples.

The CDR3 DNA is TGCAGTGCTCTAAGCGGGGTCACGGATACGCAGTATTTT. Amino acid sequence: CSALSGVTDTQYF. The chain couples TRBV20-1 to TRBJ2-3; 7 nucleotides agree with TRBD2. V trimming: 5 bases; J trimming: 6 bases; junction bases outside the gene matches: 8. The CDR3 runs to 13 residues. The germline V gene encodes CDR1 DFQATT and CDR2 SNEGSKA (reference sequence).